These 32 T cell receptor beta chains were sequenced from one sample in a study of blood T cell repertoires in COVID-19. The data were produced by immunoSEQ multiplex PCR, yet TCRdb's version contains in-frame clones alone and is incomplete. The repertoire holds 55,000 to 90,000 clones, with around 84% as singletons. Sample: peripheral blood. The receptors here all came from a woman in her 70s with acute or convalescent COVID-19.

This chain connects TRBV14 to TRBJ2-1; possibly TRBD2 for D (7 bases). The CDR3 runs to 15 residues. Germline assignment: CDR1 SGHDN and CDR2 FVKESK. V was pared by 1 base and J by 3 bases, with 10 bases between. DNA of the CDR3: TGTGCCAGCAGCCAAGGGGGGGGACACTACAATGAGCAGTTCTTC. Protein product: CASSQGGGHYNEQFF.

The rearrangement links TRBV7-9 to TRBJ1-1, with TRBD1 matching 7 bases. Germline V gene sequence: CDR1 SEHNR, CDR2 FQNEAQ (reference sequence). Trimming removed 3 bases from V and 4 bases from J; junction bases left unmatched: 2. The CDR3 length is 13 residues. CDR3: CASSFPGGTEAFF. In DNA, the CDR3 is TGTGCCAGCAGCTTCCCAGGGGGCACTGAAGCTTTCTTT.

The chain is built from TRBV2 and TRBJ2-1; TRBD2 aligns across 13 bases. With 4 bases clipped from V and 6 bases from J, the junction kept 3 bases outside the gene matches. This CDR3 contains 15 residues. Germline V lookup: CDR1 SNHLY, CDR2 FYNNEI. CDR3 DNA sequence: TGTGCCAGCAGTGTTGGGACTAGCGGGGCCAATGAGCAGTTCTTC. Residues: CASSVGTSGANEQFF.

The rearrangement links TRBV25-1 to TRBJ2-2, with 12 bases that match TRBD2. Unmatched junction bases numbered 8, after V lost 3 bases and J lost 6 bases. This CDR3 region has 17 residues. The germline V gene has CDR1 MGHDK and CDR2 SYGVNS. CDR3 residues: CASSEGLAGGRAGELFF. CDR3 sequence (DNA): TGTGCCAGCAGTGAGGGACTAGCGGGCGGTAGGGCCGGGGAGCTGTTTTTT.

The chain is built from TRBV5-1 and TRBJ2-2; 11 nucleotides agree with TRBD2. The junction had 9 bases not matched to a gene; V was cut back by 4 bases and J by 7 bases. Germline V gives CDR1 SGHRS, CDR2 YFSETQ. The CDR3 has 16 amino acids. CDR3 in DNA: TGCGCCAGCAGCGCCCCGGGACTAGCGGTTAACGGGGAGCTGTTTTTT. Translating gives CASSAPGLAVNGELFF.

V usage is TRBV10-3 and J usage is TRBJ2-6; 11 nucleotides agree with TRBD1. This CDR3 contains 15 residues. In germline, CDR1 is ENHRY, CDR2 SYGVKD. The J segment lost 3 bases and the V segment lost 9 bases, leaving 4 bases of the junction unmatched. The CDR3 reads CAIGQGASGANVLTF. CDR3 nucleotides: TGTGCCATAGGACAGGGGGCGAGTGGGGCCAACGTCCTGACTTTC.

V usage is TRBV27 and J usage is TRBJ2-1; 13 nucleotides align to TRBD2. The CDR3 is 19 residues long. Per germline, CDR1 MNHEY and CDR2 SMNVEV (reference sequence). The J segment lost 5 bases and the V segment lost 1 base, leaving 11 bases of the junction unmatched. The DNA for the CDR3 is TGTGCCAGCAGTTTATACGTCAGGGGGACTAGCGGGACAGACAATGAGCAGTTCTTC. It yields the protein CASSLYVRGTSGTDNEQFF.

The gene calls are TRBV6-4 and TRBJ2-3; TRBD2 matches at 9 bases. J lost 0 bases, V lost 8 bases, and 9 bases had no gene match. Per the germline V gene, CDR1 is MRHNA and CDR2 is SNTAGT. This CDR3 spans 16 amino acids. In nucleotides, the CDR3 is TGTGCCAGCCGCAGATCTAGCGGGGTTAGCACAGATACGCAGTATTTT. The encoded protein is CASRRSSGVSTDTQYF.

In this sample, this clone turned up once. The chain couples TRBV7-2 to TRBJ1-1; D gene ambiguous. From germline, CDR1 is SGHTA and CDR2 FQGNSA. V was clipped by 0 bases and J by 10 bases, with 21 bases between them. This CDR3 comprises 16 residues. CDR3 bases: TGTGCCAGCAGCTTAGCGGAGGTGCAGCTATTAAATGGAGCTTTCTTT. Translation: CASSLAEVQLLNGAFF.

This rearrangement joins TRBV20-1 to TRBJ1-5; D gene unclear. V was trimmed by 3 bases and J by 5 bases, leaving 14 bases between them. The germline gives CDR1 DFQATT, CDR2 SNEGSKA (reference sequence). The CDR3 has 14 amino acids. The CDR3 is CSASSPQEHQPQHF. The CDR3 DNA is TGCAGTGCTAGTTCCCCGCAGGAACATCAGCCCCAGCATTTT.

The chain combines TRBV6-1 with TRBJ1-1; D is undetermined. The CDR3 extends over 15 amino acids. V shed 2 bases and J shed 11 bases, with 21 bases lying between them. Germline V CDR1 and CDR2: MNHNS, SASEGT. CDR3 amino acids: CASSEPTNFLWAAFF. The CDR3 DNA follows: TGTGCCAGCAGTGAACCGACTAATTTCCTCTGGGCCGCTTTCTTT.

The chain joins TRBV15 to TRBJ2-2; a possible D gene is TRBD2 (6 bases). This CDR3 region has 15 residues. CDR1 and CDR2 from the germline V gene are LNHNV and YYDKDF (reference sequence). The V and J ends lost 0 bases and 7 bases respectively, with 12 bases between them. The CDR3 region is CATSRDLGGHGELFF. The CDR3 DNA reads TGTGCCACCAGCAGAGATCTAGGAGGGCACGGGGAGCTGTTTTTT.

The chain employs TRBV13 and TRBJ2-1; D might be TRBD2 (6 bases). The V gene lost 0 bases and the J gene lost 5 bases, with 14 bases spanning the gap. Per the germline V gene, CDR1 is PRHDT and CDR2 is FYEKMQ (reference sequence). This CDR3 region has 16 residues. The CDR3 is CASSLGPGLLDNEQFF. The CDR3 region has the DNA TGTGCCAGCAGCTTAGGGCCGGGACTGCTAGACAATGAGCAGTTCTTC.

The V call is TRBV7-9, the J call TRBJ2-3, with D hard to call. V gave up 7 bases and J gave up 1 base, with 15 bases separating them. The CDR3 totals 15 residues. Germline values: CDR1 SEHNR, CDR2 FQNEAQ (reference sequence). CDR3 amino acids: CASTSVPSGTDTQYF. The CDR3 coding sequence is TGTGCCAGCACCTCCGTCCCTTCAGGCACAGATACGCAGTATTTT.

The chain has TRBV30 and TRBJ1-1; 8 bases are shared with TRBD1. The junction had 5 bases not matched to a gene; V was cut back by 2 bases and J by 9 bases. CDR1 and CDR2 (germline): GTSNPN, SVGIG (reference sequence). The CDR3 runs to 12 residues. The CDR3 sequence: CAWSSGQGKAFF. The CDR3 DNA reads as TGTGCCTGGAGTTCCGGACAGGGAAAAGCTTTCTTT.

The chain has TRBV4-2 and TRBJ2-7; 7 nucleotides align to TRBD2. There are 15 residues in the CDR3. Trimming cost V 1 base and J 3 bases; bases outside gene matches: 6. Germline V gives CDR1 LGHNA, CDR2 YNFKEQ. The CDR3 protein is CASSQASGAYYEQYF. CDR3 nucleotides: TGTGCCAGCAGCCAAGCGAGCGGGGCCTACTACGAGCAGTACTTC.

The chain employs TRBV7-2 and TRBJ2-5; a possible D gene is TRBD2 (5 bases). The germline CDR1 and CDR2 sequences are SGHTA and FQGNSA. There are 16 residues in the CDR3. Deletions cut 5 bases from V and 5 bases from J, with 21 bases between. CDR3 region: CASSLSRDRVQETQYF. In nucleotides, the CDR3 is TGTGCCAGCAGCCTATCCCGGGATAGGGTCCAGGAGACCCAGTACTTC.

The chain links TRBV7-6 to TRBJ2-1; unclear D gene. This CDR3 contains 11 residues. The V and J ends lost 3 bases and 5 bases respectively, with 2 bases between them. Germline values: CDR1 SGHVS, CDR2 FNYEAQ. Here the CDR3 DNA reads TGTGCCAGCAGCTTTAACAATGAGCAGTTCTTC. Amino acids: CASSFNNEQFF.

The chain links TRBV27 to TRBJ2-2; D may be TRBD2 (5 bases). The germline CDR1 and CDR2 sequences are MNHEY and SMNVEV (reference sequence). This CDR3 has 14 residues. Trimming shortened V by 7 bases and J by 1 base, and 10 bases separated the two germline ends. The CDR3 protein is CASTLDGNTGELFF. The CDR3 DNA follows: TGTGCCAGCACACTAGACGGGAACACCGGGGAGCTGTTTTTT.

V and J are TRBV25-1 and TRBJ1-1, with 9 bases aligning to TRBD1. CDR1 is MGHDK and CDR2 is SYGVNS in the germline V gene. V was pared by 2 bases and J by 11 bases, with 0 bases of the junction left unmatched. The CDR3 covers 11 residues. The CDR3 DNA is TGTGCCAGCAGTGAAGGACAGGGGGCTTTCTTT. Amino acid sequence: CASSEGQGAFF.

This clone was detected a few times. The rearrangement joins TRBV6-5 to TRBJ2-7; D unresolved. V gave up 8 bases and J gave up 3 bases, with 11 bases separating them. The germline V gene has CDR1 MNHEY and CDR2 SVGAGI. The CDR3 has 12 amino acids. CDR3 nucleotide sequence: TGTGCCAGCGGCTTATCGCTCTACGAGCAGTACTTC. It is translated as CASGLSLYEQYF.

A few counts support this clone. This CDR3 reads CASSLRTPTGELFF. In DNA form, the CDR3 reads TGTGCCAGCAGTCTACGGACACCCACCGGGGAGCTGTTTTTT. This rearrangement joins TRBV6-2 or TRBV6-3 to TRBJ2-2; TRBD1 is a possible D gene (5 bases). Trimming cost V 5 bases and J 4 bases, with 11 bases left between them. The CDR3 is 14 amino acids. Germline lookup yields CDR1 MNHEY and CDR2 SVGEGT.

The J gene is TRBJ2-2, the V gene TRBV2; TRBD2 aligns across 8 bases. The V segment lost 6 bases and the J segment 6 bases; nucleotides outside the gene matches: 9. CDR1 and CDR2 from the germline V gene are SNHLY and FYNNEI. The CDR3 length is 15 residues. The CDR3 coding sequence is TGTGCCAGCAGGAGTAGCGGGAATTACCCCGGGGAGCTGTTTTTT. Translation gives CASRSSGNYPGELFF.

This clone was observed once. This rearrangement joins TRBV9 to TRBJ1-6; TRBD1 matches at 7 bases. Germline assignment: CDR1 SGDLS and CDR2 YYNGEE. V trimming: 4 bases; J trimming: 5 bases; junction bases outside the gene matches: 9. The CDR3 consists of 16 residues. The CDR3 sequence: CASSLRGLEHNSPLHF. The CDR3 nucleotides read TGTGCCAGCAGCCTAAGGGGGCTTGAGCATAATTCACCCCTCCACTTT. Based on the CDR3 plus reference TRBV9 and TRBJ1-6, the full variable domain is DSGVTQTPKHLITATGQRVTLRCSPRSGDLSVYWYQQSLDQGLQFLIQYYNGEERAKGNILERFSAQQFPDLHSELNLSSLELGDSALYFCASSLRGLEHNSPLHFGNGTRLTVT.

The V gene is TRBV10-2, the J gene TRBJ1-2, with 8 bases identical to TRBD1. V trimming: 2 bases; J trimming: 4 bases; junction bases outside the gene matches: 9. CDR1 and CDR2 from the germline V gene are WSHSY and SAAADI. CDR3 length equals 16 residues. CDR3 amino acids: CASSETPGQDGYGYTF. The CDR3 DNA follows: TGCGCCAGCAGTGAGACACCGGGACAGGATGGCTATGGCTACACCTTC.

CDR3 loop: CASSHFITGGSGANVLTF. CDR3 coding DNA: TGCGCCAGCAGTCATTTTATCACAGGGGGCTCTGGGGCCAACGTCCTGACTTTC. This chain joins TRBV23-1 and TRBJ2-6, with TRBD1 matching over 8 bases. TRBV23-1 has ORF status, its function being uncertain. J lost 0 bases, V lost 3 bases, and 7 bases had no gene match. CDR3 size: 18 residues.

V and J are TRBV6-6 and TRBJ2-7; 8 nucleotides match TRBD2. CDR1 and CDR2 (germline): MNHNY, SVGAGI (reference sequence). J lost 9 bases, V lost 6 bases, and 19 bases had no gene match. This CDR3 spans 16 amino acids. The CDR3 reads CASSYTPTAGGVVQYF. CDR3 in DNA: TGTGCCAGCAGCTACACGCCCACCGCGGGGGGAGTTGTGCAGTACTTC.

This rearrangement joins TRBV7-6 to TRBJ1-2, with 8 bases that match TRBD1. The germline V gene has CDR1 SGHVS and CDR2 FNYEAQ. V dropped 5 bases and J dropped 8; count of bases not matched to a gene: 25. The CDR3 has 19 residues. The CDR3 spells CASSPIDLTGEIWPRGYTF. CDR3 in DNA: TGTGCCAGCAGCCCTATTGACCTGACAGGGGAAATTTGGCCTCGGGGCTACACCTTC.

The chain joins TRBV19 to TRBJ1-1; 8 positions agree with TRBD1. CDR3 length: 14 residues. Germline values: CDR1 LNHDA, CDR2 SQIVND (reference sequence). Trimming took 5 bases from V and 5 from J; bases not matched to a gene: 7. The CDR3 nucleotides are TGTGCCAGTAGTGGACTACAGGGGGAGACTGAAGCTTTCTTT. Translated: CASSGLQGETEAFF.

The chain is built from TRBV30 and TRBJ2-7, with 8 bases that match TRBD2. This CDR3 has 14 amino acids. V lost 3 bases to trimming and J lost 5 bases; unmatched junction nucleotides: 9. Germline V gene sequence: CDR1 GTSNPN, CDR2 SVGIG (reference sequence). The CDR3 spells CAWRVAGGTHEQYF. The CDR3 DNA follows: TGTGCCTGGAGGGTTGCGGGAGGTACCCACGAGCAGTACTTC. Combining the CDR3 with reference TRBV30 and TRBJ2-7 gives the whole variable domain SQTIHQWPATLVQPVGSPLSLECTVEGTSNPNLYWYRQAAGRGLQLLFYSVGIGQISSEVPQNLSASRPQDRQFILSSKKLLLSDSGFYLCAWRVAGGTHEQYFGPGTRLTVT.

This clone was picked up one time. This chain joins TRBV18 and TRBJ2-6; D is perhaps TRBD1 (6 bases). Looked up from germline, CDR1 is KGHSH and CDR2 is LQKENI. The CDR3 is made up of 16 amino acids. V gave up 6 bases and J gave up 4 bases, with 16 bases separating them. The CDR3 DNA is TGTGCCAGCTCTTTACAGGGAGTTTTGGGGGCCAACGTCCTGACTTTC. Translated, it gives CASSLQGVLGANVLTF.

This chain uses TRBV19 with TRBJ2-7; a possible D gene is TRBD1 (6 bases). This CDR3 region has 15 residues. V lost 1 base, J lost 2 bases, and 12 bases lay in between. Germline V gene data show CDR1 as LNHDA and CDR2 as SQIVND (reference sequence). This chain's CDR3 is CASSIGTDGTYEQYF. DNA for the CDR3: TGTGCCAGTAGTATAGGGACAGACGGTACCTACGAGCAGTACTTC.